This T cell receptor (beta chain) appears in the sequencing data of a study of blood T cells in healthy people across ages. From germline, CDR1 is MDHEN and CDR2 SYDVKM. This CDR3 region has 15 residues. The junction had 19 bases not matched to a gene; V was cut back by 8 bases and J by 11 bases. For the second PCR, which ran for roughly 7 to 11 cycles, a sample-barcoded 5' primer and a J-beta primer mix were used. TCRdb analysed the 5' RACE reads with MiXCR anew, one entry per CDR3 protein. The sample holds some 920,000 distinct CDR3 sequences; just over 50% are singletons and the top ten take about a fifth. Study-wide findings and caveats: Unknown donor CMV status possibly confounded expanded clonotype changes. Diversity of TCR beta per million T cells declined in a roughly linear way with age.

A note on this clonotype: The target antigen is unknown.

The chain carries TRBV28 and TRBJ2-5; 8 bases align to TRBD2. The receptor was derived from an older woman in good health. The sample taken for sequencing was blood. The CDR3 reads CASHVGLAGYNEQYF. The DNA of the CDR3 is TGTGCCAGCCACGTAGGGCTAGCGGGTTACAATGAGCAGTACTTC.